This TCR delta chain was observed in a study of gamma-delta T cells after stem cell transplantation. TCRdb repeated clone calling on the RT-PCR reads with CATT. This table holds some 1,100 delta-chain clones, roughly 3.7% found once. CDR3 size: 17 residues. The V end lost 3 bases, the J end lost 0 bases, and 19 bases lay between the germline ends. The germline V gene encodes CDR1 GEAIGNYY and CDR2 EKD. To note about this clone: TCRdb lists the protein of a much larger clone for this DNA, which differs at residue 5, so this is likely a read error; the protein given here is translated from the DNA itself.

Sequences were obtained from gamma-delta T cells. The sequence came from a human donor. It is not recorded whose cells these are; they may come from a transplant donor. The rearrangement links TRDV2 to TRDJ1, with D perhaps matching TRDD1 (5 bases). CDR3 coding DNA: TGTGCCTGTGACGCCGTTGGAATAGCCGGGGACACCGATAAACTCATCTTT. It yields the protein CACDAVGIAGDTDKLIF.